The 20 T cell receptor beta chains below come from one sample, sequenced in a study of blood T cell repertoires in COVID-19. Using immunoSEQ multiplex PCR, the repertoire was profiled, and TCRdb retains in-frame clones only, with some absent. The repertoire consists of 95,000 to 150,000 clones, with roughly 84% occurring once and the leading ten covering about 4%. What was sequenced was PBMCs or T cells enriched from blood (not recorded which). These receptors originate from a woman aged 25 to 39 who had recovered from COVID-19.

The CDR3 here is CASISNARDRGRDTEAFF. The CDR3 coding sequence is TGTGCCAGTATCTCGAACGCCCGGGACAGGGGGCGAGACACTGAAGCTTTCTTT. The chain couples TRBV19 to TRBJ1-1, with TRBD1 matching 12 bases. After removal of 7 bases from V and 3 bases from J, the junction contained 15 bases not matched to a gene. Germline CDR1 LNHDA, CDR2 SQIVND (reference sequence). The CDR3 runs 18 residues.

The CDR3 loop reads CASSLEASGMVEQYF. The CDR3 DNA is TGCGCCAGCAGCTTGGAGGCTAGCGGGATGGTCGAGCAGTACTTC. The chain couples TRBV5-1 to TRBJ2-7; 9 nucleotides align to TRBD2. CDR1 is SGHRS, CDR2 YFSETQ, per germline. The CDR3 is made up of 15 amino acids. The V and J ends lost 0 bases and 6 bases, in that order; junction bases with no gene match: 7.

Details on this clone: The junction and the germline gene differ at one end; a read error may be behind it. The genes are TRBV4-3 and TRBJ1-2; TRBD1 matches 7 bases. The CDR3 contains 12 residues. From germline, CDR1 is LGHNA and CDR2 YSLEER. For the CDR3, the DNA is TGCGCCAGCAGCCAAGGGACAGGTCTCGTGTCCTTC. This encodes CASSQGTGLVSF.

This chain's CDR3 is CASSSGTGIYEQYF. In DNA form, the CDR3 reads TGTGCCAGTAGCAGTGGGACAGGGATCTACGAGCAGTACTTC. V and J are TRBV19 and TRBJ2-7; 9 bases line up with TRBD1. The V segment lost 6 bases and the J segment 3 bases; nucleotides outside the gene matches: 6. There are 14 residues in the CDR3. Germline V CDR1 and CDR2: LNHDA, SQIVND (reference sequence).

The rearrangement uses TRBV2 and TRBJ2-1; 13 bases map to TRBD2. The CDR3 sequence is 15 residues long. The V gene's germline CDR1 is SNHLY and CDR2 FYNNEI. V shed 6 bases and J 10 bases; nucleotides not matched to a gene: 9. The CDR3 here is CASRTGLAGDLEQFF. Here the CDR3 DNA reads TGTGCCAGCAGGACAGGACTAGCGGGAGACTTAGAGCAGTTCTTC.

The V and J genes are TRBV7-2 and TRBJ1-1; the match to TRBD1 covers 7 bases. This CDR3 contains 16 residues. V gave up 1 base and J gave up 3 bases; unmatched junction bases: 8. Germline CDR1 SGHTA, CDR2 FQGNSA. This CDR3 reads CASSLVGRGQDTEAFF. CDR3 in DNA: TGTGCCAGCAGCTTAGTCGGGAGGGGGCAGGACACTGAAGCTTTCTTT.

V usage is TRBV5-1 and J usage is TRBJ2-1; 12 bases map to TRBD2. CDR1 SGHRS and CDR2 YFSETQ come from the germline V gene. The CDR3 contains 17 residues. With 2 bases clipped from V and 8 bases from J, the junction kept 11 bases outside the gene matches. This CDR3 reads CASSFGLAGGSGDEQFF. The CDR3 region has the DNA TGCGCCAGCAGCTTTGGGCTAGCGGGAGGGTCGGGGGATGAGCAGTTCTTC.

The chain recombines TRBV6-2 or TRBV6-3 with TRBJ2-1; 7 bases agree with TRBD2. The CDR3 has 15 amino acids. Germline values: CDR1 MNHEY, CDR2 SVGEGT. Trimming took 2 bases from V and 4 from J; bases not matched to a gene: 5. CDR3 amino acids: CASSYRWEGYNEQFF. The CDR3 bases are TGTGCCAGCAGTTACAGGTGGGAGGGTTACAATGAGCAGTTCTTC.

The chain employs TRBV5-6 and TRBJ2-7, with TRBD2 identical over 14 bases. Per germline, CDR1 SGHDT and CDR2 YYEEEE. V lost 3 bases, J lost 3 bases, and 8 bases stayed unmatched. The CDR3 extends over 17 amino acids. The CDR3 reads CASSSPLTSGRGYEQYF. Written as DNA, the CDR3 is TGTGCCAGCAGCTCCCCTCTGACTAGCGGGAGGGGCTACGAGCAGTACTTC.

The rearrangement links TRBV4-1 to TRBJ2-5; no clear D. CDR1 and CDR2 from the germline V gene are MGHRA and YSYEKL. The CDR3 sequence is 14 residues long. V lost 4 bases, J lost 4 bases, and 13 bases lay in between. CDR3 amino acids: CASSREVRRETQYF. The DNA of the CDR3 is TGCGCCAGCAGCCGTGAGGTGCGAAGAGAGACCCAGTACTTC.

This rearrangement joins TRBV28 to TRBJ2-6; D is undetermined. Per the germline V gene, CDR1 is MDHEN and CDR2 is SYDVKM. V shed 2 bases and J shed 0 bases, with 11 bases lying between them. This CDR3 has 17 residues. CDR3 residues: CASSLSRRRSGANVLTF. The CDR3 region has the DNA TGTGCCAGCAGTTTAAGTAGGCGGCGCTCTGGGGCCAACGTCCTGACTTTC.

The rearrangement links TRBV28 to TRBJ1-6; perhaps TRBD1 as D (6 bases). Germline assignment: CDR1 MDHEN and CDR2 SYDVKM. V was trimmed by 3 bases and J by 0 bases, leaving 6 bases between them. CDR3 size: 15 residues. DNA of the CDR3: TGTGCCAGCAGTTTGGGGGCCTCCTATAATTCACCCCTCCACTTT. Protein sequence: CASSLGASYNSPLHF.

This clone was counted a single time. CDR3 DNA: TGCGCCAGCAGCTTGGGGCCAACTAATGAAAAACTGTTTTTT. Translated: CASSLGPTNEKLFF. V is TRBV5-1 and J is TRBJ1-4; no firm D call. This CDR3 is built from 14 residues. V was trimmed by 0 bases and J by 0 bases, leaving 3 bases between them. Germline loops: CDR1 SGHRS, CDR2 YFSETQ.

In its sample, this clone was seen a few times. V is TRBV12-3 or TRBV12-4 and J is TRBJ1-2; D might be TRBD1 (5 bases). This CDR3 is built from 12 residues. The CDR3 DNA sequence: TGTGCGAGTTTTGACAGTAACTATGGCTACACCTTC. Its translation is CASFDSNYGYTF.

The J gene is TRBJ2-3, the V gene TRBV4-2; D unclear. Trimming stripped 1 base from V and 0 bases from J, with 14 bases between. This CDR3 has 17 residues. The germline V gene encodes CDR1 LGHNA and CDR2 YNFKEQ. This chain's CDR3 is CASSQAAVPGSTDTQYF. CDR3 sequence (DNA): TGTGCCAGCAGCCAAGCAGCAGTCCCCGGGAGCACAGATACGCAGTATTTT.

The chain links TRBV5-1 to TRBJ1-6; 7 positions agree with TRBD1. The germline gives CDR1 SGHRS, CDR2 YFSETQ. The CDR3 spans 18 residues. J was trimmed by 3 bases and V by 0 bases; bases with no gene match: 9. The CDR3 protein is CASSLDPLTGDYNSPLHF. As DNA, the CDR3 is TGCGCCAGCAGCTTGGATCCTCTCACAGGGGACTATAATTCACCCCTCCACTTT.

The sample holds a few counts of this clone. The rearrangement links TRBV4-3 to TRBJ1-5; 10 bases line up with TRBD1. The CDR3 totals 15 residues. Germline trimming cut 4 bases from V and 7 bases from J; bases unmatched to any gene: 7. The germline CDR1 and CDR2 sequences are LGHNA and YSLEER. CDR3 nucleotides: TGCGCCAGCAGCCTCTCGGGGGACAGGGGCCAGCCCCAGCATTTT. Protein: CASSLSGDRGQPQHF.

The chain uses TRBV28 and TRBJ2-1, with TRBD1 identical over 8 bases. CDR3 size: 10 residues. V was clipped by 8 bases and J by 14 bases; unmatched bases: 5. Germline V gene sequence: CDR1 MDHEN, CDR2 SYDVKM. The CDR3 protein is CASGRDRKFF. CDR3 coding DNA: TGTGCCAGCGGCAGGGACAGGAAGTTCTTC.

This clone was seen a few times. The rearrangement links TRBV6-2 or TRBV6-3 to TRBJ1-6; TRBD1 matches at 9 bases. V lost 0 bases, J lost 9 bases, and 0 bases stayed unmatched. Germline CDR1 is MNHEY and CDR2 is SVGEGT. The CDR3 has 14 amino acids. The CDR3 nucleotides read TGTGCCAGCAGTTACTCGACAGGGGGTTCACCCCTCCACTTT. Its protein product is CASSYSTGGSPLHF.

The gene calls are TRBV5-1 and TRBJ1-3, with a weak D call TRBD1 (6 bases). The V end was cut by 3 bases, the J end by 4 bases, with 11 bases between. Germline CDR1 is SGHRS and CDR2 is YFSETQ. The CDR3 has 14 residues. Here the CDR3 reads CASSWTVRGNTIYF. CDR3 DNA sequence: TGCGCCAGCAGCTGGACAGTACGAGGAAACACCATATATTTT.